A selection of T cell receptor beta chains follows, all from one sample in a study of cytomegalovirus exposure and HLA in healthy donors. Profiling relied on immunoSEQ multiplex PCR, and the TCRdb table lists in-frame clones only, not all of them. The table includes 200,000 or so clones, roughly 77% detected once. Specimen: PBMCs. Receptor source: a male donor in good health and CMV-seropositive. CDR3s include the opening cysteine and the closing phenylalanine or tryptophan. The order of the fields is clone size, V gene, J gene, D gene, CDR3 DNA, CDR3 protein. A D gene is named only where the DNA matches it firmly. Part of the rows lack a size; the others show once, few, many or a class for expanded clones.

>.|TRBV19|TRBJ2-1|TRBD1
TGTGCCAGTAGTATAGAGGGCAGGGGGCTTTACAATGAGCAGTTCTTC
CASSIEGRGLYNEQFF
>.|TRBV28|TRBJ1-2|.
TGTGCCAGCAGACTTGGGGAGGGGCCAATAATCTATGGCTACACCTTC
CASRLGEGPIIYGYTF
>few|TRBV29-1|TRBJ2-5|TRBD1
TGCAGCGTTGGGCCGGGACAGGGCAGAGAGACCCAGTACTTC
CSVGPGQGRETQYF
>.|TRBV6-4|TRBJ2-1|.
TGTGCCAGCAGTGACTTGCCCGGGTTCGGGGGGCAGTTCTTC
CASSDLPGFGGQFF
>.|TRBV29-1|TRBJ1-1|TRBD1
TGCAGCGGAATGACAGGGTGGCGAGGTACTGAAGCTTTCTTT
CSGMTGWRGTEAFF
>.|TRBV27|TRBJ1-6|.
TGTGCCAGCAGTTTAATTTATGGAGGCGTCAGCCATTCACCCCTCCACTTT
CASSLIYGGVSHSPLHF
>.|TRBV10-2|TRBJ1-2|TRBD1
TGCGCCAGCACCACCCTGGACAGGGGTAGTGGCTACACCTTC
CASTTLDRGSGYTF
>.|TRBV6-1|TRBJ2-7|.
TGTGCCAGCAGTGAAAGGTGGACCCAGGAGGGATACGAGCAGTACTTC
CASSERWTQEGYEQYF
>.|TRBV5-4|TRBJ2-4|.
TGTGCCAGCAGTCTAGGGGGTTTAGCCAAAAACATTCAGTACTTC
CASSLGGLAKNIQYF
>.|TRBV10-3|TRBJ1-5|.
TGTGCCATCAGTGAGAGGGGCGTTAGCAATCAGCCCCAGCATTTT
CAISERGVSNQPQHF
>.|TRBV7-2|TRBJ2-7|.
TGTGCCAGCAGCCTGAGCGGAATAATCTCCTACGAGCAGTACTTC
CASSLSGIISYEQYF
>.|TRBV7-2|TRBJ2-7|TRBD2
TGTGCCAGCAGCGCTCGGACTAGCGGGATGGAGTACTTC
CASSARTSGMEYF
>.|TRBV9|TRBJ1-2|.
TGTGCCAGCAGCGTAGGTCCTGGACAGAACTATGGCTACACCTTC
CASSVGPGQNYGYTF
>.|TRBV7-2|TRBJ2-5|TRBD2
TGTGCCAGCAGCTTTAATGTAGCGGGAGAGGGTTACTTC
CASSFNVAGEGYF
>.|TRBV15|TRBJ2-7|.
TGTGCCACCAGCAGACCCGCCGGCTACGAGCAGTACTTC
CATSRPAGYEQYF
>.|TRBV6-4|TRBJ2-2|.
TGTGCCAGCAGTCGAGAACCGGCCGGGGAGCTGTTTTTT
CASSREPAGELFF
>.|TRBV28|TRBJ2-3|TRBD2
TGTGCCAGCAGTTTGAGACTAGCAAAATCAGATACGCAGTATTTT
CASSLRLAKSDTQYF
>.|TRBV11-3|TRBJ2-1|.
TGTGCCAGCAGCTTAGTCGATGGCGAGCAGTTCTTC
CASSLVDGEQFF
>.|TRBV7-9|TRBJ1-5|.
TGTGCCAGCAGCTTAGCGGCGGGGAATCAGCCCCAGCATTTT
CASSLAAGNQPQHF
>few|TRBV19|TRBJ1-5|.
TGTGCCAGTAGTTCCCCCGTTCTGACGGGACCCCAGCATTTT
CASSSPVLTGPQHF
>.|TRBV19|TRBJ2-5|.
TGTGCCAGTAGTATCGGGTTGGAGACCCAGTACTTC
CASSIGLETQYF
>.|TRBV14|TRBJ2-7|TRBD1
TGTGCCAGCAGCCTTGGACAGGGATTCTACGAGCAGTACTTC
CASSLGQGFYEQYF
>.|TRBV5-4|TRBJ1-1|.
TGTGCCAGCAGCTTGCGGAACACTGAAGCTTTCTTT
CASSLRNTEAFF
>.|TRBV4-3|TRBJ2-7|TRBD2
TGCGCCAGCAGCCACGGGACTAGCGGGGTCAGCGGATACGAGCAGTACTTC
CASSHGTSGVSGYEQYF
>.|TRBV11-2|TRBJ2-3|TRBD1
TGTGCCAGCAGCTTAAAGGGGGCAGTGTCCTCCACCCCAGATACGCAGTATTTT
CASSLKGAVSSTPDTQYF
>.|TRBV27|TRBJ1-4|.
TGTGCCAGCAGCTTTTTTGCTAATGAAAAACTGTTTTTT
CASSFFANEKLFF
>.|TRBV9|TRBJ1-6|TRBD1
TGTGCCAGCGGAGTTGAAGGGACAGGGGGGTCACCCCTCCACTTT
CASGVEGTGGSPLHF
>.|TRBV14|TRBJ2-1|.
TGTGCCAGCAGCCAAGTCGACTCCATTGACAATGAGCAGTTCTTC
CASSQVDSIDNEQFF
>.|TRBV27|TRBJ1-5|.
TGTGCCAGCAGTAAGACGCTAAGGACAGATAGCAATCAGCCCCAGCATTTT
CASSKTLRTDSNQPQHF
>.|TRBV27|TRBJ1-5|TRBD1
TGTGCCAGCAGTCCTGGGACAGGGGGTCAGCCCCAGCATTTT
CASSPGTGGQPQHF
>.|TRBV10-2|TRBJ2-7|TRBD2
TGCGCCAGCAGTGAGCCCGGACTAGCTGGCTCCTACGAGCAGTACTTC
CASSEPGLAGSYEQYF
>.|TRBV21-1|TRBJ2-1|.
TGTGCCAGCAGCGCCCAAGGCAGAGGGAGTTGGGTCAATGAGCAGTTCTTC
CASSAQGRGSWVNEQFF